Listed here are 32 T cell receptor beta chains from one sample, sequenced in a study of PD-1 blockade in classical Hodgkin lymphoma. Here immunoSEQ multiplex PCR was the method, and the copy in TCRdb shows in-frame clones only, minus some. Of nearly 100,000 clones listed, 80% to 85% are singletons. With no exception, relapse followed autologous stem cell transplantation in all patients, and brentuximab vedotin exposure varied. The sample in question was peripheral blood mononuclear cells (PBMCs), obtained at baseline. The receptor set was obtained from a human donor with classical Hodgkin lymphoma.

The gene calls are TRBV27 and TRBJ1-1; no firm D call. The CDR3 runs to 10 residues. CDR1 is MNHEY and CDR2 is SMNVEV in the germline V gene (reference sequence). V was cut by 6 bases and J by 5 bases, with 4 bases left in between. Here the CDR3 reads CASRGTEAFF. The CDR3, as DNA: TGTGCCAGCAGGGGGACTGAAGCTTTCTTT.

The sample holds one count of this clone. This sequence joins TRBV5-6 and TRBJ1-1; D not resolved. V shed 3 bases and J shed 4 bases, with 10 bases lying between them. This CDR3 contains 13 residues. CDR1 and CDR2 (germline): SGHDT, YYEEEE. The CDR3 reads CASSSRRVTEAFF. The CDR3 DNA follows: TGTGCCAGCAGCTCACGGCGGGTCACTGAAGCTTTCTTT. The full variable domain, with the rest looked up from reference TRBV5-6 and TRBJ1-1, is DAGVTQSPTHLIKTRGQQVTLRCSPKSGHDTVSWYQQALGQGPQFIFQYYEEEERQRGNFPDRFSGHQFPNYSSELNVNALLLGDSALYLCASSSRRVTEAFFGQGTRLTVV.

The chain joins TRBV5-4 to TRBJ2-1; 8 bases are shared with TRBD1. The CDR3 is 15 amino acids. Germline V lookup: CDR1 SGHNT, CDR2 YYREEE (reference sequence). The ends lost 1 base at V and 3 bases at J; junction bases unmatched: 3. CDR3 DNA: TGTGCCAGCAGCTTGTTACAGGGGGGCTACAATGAGCAGTTCTTC. Translating gives CASSLLQGGYNEQFF.

V usage is TRBV5-4 and J usage is TRBJ2-7; D remains unclear. The V gene lost 0 bases and the J gene lost 3 bases, with 7 bases spanning the gap. The germline V gene has CDR1 SGHNT and CDR2 YYREEE (reference sequence). The CDR3 extends over 13 amino acids. This CDR3 reads CASSLGPNYEQYF. The CDR3 DNA reads TGTGCCAGCAGCTTGGGACCAAACTACGAGCAGTACTTC. The complete variable domain, with remaining parts taken from reference TRBV5-4 and TRBJ2-7, reads ETGVTQSPTHLIKTRGQQVTLRCSSQSGHNTVSWYQQALGQGPQFIFQYYREEENGRGNFPPRFSGLQFPNYSSELNVNALELDDSALYLCASSLGPNYEQYFGPGTRLTVT.

The CDR3 coding sequence is TGTGCCAGCAGCTTGGCCGGCGGGTACTCCCCCGGGGAGCTGTTTTTT. Amino acids: CASSLAGGYSPGELFF. The rearrangement uses TRBV5-4 and TRBJ2-2; tentatively, D is TRBD2 (5 bases). Germline V gene data show CDR1 as SGHNT and CDR2 as YYREEE (reference sequence). This CDR3 comprises 16 residues. Trimming stripped 0 bases from V and 6 bases from J, with 15 bases between.

J is TRBJ2-2 and V is TRBV6-5, with D unclear. This CDR3 comprises 14 residues. Trimming pared 2 bases from V and 1 base from J, leaving 5 bases between. Germline V gene sequence: CDR1 MNHEY, CDR2 SVGAGI. In nucleotides, the CDR3 is TGTGCCAGCAGTTACAGTAGGAACACCGGGGAGCTGTTTTTT. It yields the protein CASSYSRNTGELFF.

The rearrangement joins TRBV2 to TRBJ2-3; 10 bases are a match to TRBD1. With 9 bases clipped from V and 4 bases from J, the junction kept 7 bases outside the gene matches. The CDR3 is made up of 14 amino acids. Germline CDR1 is SNHLY and CDR2 is FYNNEI. The CDR3 nucleotides are TGTGCCAGGAGTCGGGACAGGGGATCAGATACGCAGTATTTT. It yields the protein CARSRDRGSDTQYF.

This chain connects TRBV11-3 to TRBJ2-7; D is perhaps TRBD2 (6 bases). Germline CDR1 and CDR2: SGHNT and YENEEA. This CDR3 has 15 amino acids. The V end lost 2 bases, the J end lost 3 bases, and 14 bases lay between the germline ends. The CDR3 loop reads CASSLMFGSYYEQYF. The DNA of the CDR3 is TGTGCCAGCAGCTTAATGTTCGGGAGTTACTACGAGCAGTACTTC.

This chain connects TRBV29-1 to TRBJ2-7, with 12 nucleotides matching TRBD2. V shed 4 bases, J shed 12 bases, and the junction held 7 bases outside the gene matches. The CDR3 extends over 12 amino acids. Germline V gene sequence: CDR1 SQVTM, CDR2 ANQGSEA. CDR3 in amino acids: CSVGLAGVYPYF. DNA for the CDR3: TGCAGCGTTGGACTAGCGGGAGTATATCCGTACTTC.

With respect to this clone: The junction departs from the called germline gene at one end, perhaps through a read error. The sample has other DNA sequences that encode this CDR3 too. V gene TRBV7-2 combines with J gene TRBJ1-3, with unresolved D. CDR3 length: 14 residues. CDR1 SGHTA and CDR2 FQGNSA come from the germline V gene. In DNA form, the CDR3 reads TGCGCCAGCAGCCCCACGCGATTAGGAAACACCATATATTTT. Protein: CASSPTRLGNTIYF.

The rearrangement links TRBV4-2 to TRBJ2-5, with 7 bases lining up with TRBD1. CDR3 length equals 14 residues. V trimming: 3 bases; J trimming: 5 bases; junction bases outside the gene matches: 6. Germline loops: CDR1 LGHNA, CDR2 YNFKEQ. The CDR3 here is CASSQTGRGETQYF. The CDR3, as DNA: TGTGCCAGCAGCCAGACAGGGAGAGGGGAGACCCAGTACTTC.

This clone appeared a single time. The chain carries TRBV5-4 and TRBJ2-1, with no clear D. CDR1 is SGHNT, CDR2 YYREEE, per germline (reference sequence). The length of the CDR3 is 12 residues. V lost 0 bases to trimming and J lost 10 bases, with 8 bases between them. DNA of the CDR3: TGTGCCAGCAGCTTGGAACTGGGGGAGCAGTTCTTC. It yields the protein CASSLELGEQFF.

This clone was counted only a few times. The chain recombines TRBV11-2 with TRBJ1-1; D is unresolved. The germline V gene encodes CDR1 SGHAT and CDR2 FQNNGV. Trimming pared 2 bases from V and 1 base from J, leaving 8 bases between. There are 14 residues in the CDR3. CDR3 in DNA: TGTGCCAGCAGCTTATGGCTGCCGAACACTGAAGCTTTCTTT. Amino acids: CASSLWLPNTEAFF.

This clone ranks as medium-sized. The J gene is TRBJ2-3, the V gene TRBV6-4; D possibly corresponds to TRBD2 (5 bases). CDR3 length equals 16 residues. Per germline, CDR1 MRHNA and CDR2 SNTAGT. Deletions cut 0 bases from V and 2 bases from J, with 12 bases between. CDR3 sequence (DNA): TGTGCCAGCAGTGACTCCCTGGACTCTTACACAGATACGCAGTATTTT. Its translation is CASSDSLDSYTDTQYF.

A remark on this clone: Other nucleotide sequences from this sample produce the same CDR3. The chain recombines TRBV30 with TRBJ2-1; 7 bases fit TRBD2. V was pared by 0 bases and J by 4 bases, with 6 bases of the junction left unmatched. CDR1 is GTSNPN and CDR2 is SVGIG in the germline V gene (reference sequence). There are 15 residues in the CDR3. Written as DNA, the CDR3 is TGTGCCTGGAGTGTAGGGCTAGCGGTGTACAATGAGCAGTTCTTC. As protein: CAWSVGLAVYNEQFF.

The V and J genes are TRBV5-6 and TRBJ2-2, with no clear D. Trimming removed 2 bases from V and 0 bases from J, with 8 bases in between. Germline CDR1 is SGHDT and CDR2 is YYEEEE. CDR3 length: 15 amino acids. The CDR3 here is CASSFSPTNTGELFF. As DNA, the CDR3 is TGTGCCAGCAGCTTCTCACCTACGAACACCGGGGAGCTGTTTTTT.

The CDR3 loop is CASSSQVNTEAFF. In DNA, the CDR3 is TGTGCCAGCAGCTCACAGGTGAACACTGAAGCTTTCTTT. The chain links TRBV7-3 to TRBJ1-1; tentative D call: TRBD1 (5 bases). Trimming pared 4 bases from V and 0 bases from J, leaving 6 bases between. Per germline, CDR1 SGHTA and CDR2 FQGTGA. The CDR3 extends over 13 amino acids.

The V call is TRBV9, the J call TRBJ1-2; D is perhaps TRBD1 (5 bases). Per germline, CDR1 SGDLS and CDR2 YYNGEE. The ends were cut back, 0 bases at V and 6 bases at J, with 12 bases in the middle. The CDR3 runs to 14 residues. In nucleotides, the CDR3 is TGTGCCAGCAGCGTAGGGGCAGGGTCGAATGGCTACACCTTC. Its protein product is CASSVGAGSNGYTF.

The genes are TRBV20-1 and TRBJ2-1; D unresolved. Germline values: CDR1 DFQATT, CDR2 SNEGSKA (reference sequence). The CDR3 is 11 amino acids. Trimming shortened V by 5 bases and J by 6 bases, and 8 bases separated the two germline ends. The CDR3 nucleotides read TGCAGTGCTGCTCCCCGCAATGAGCAGTTCTTC. Its protein product is CSAAPRNEQFF.

CDR3 nucleotides: TGTGCCAGCAGCTTAGCAGGCAGGGGGCGGATCACCGGGGAGCTGTTTTTT. It codes for CASSLAGRGRITGELFF. The chain couples TRBV7-2 to TRBJ2-2; the match to TRBD1 covers 8 bases. Looked up from germline, CDR1 is SGHTA and CDR2 is FQGNSA. The junction had 7 bases not matched to a gene; V was cut back by 0 bases and J by 4 bases. The CDR3 contains 17 residues.

The chain employs TRBV14 and TRBJ2-1; 10 nucleotides line up with TRBD1. Trimming at V came to 3 bases and at J to 4 bases, leaving 9 bases not matched to a gene. The length of the CDR3 is 17 residues. Germline assignment: CDR1 SGHDN and CDR2 FVKESK. CDR3 sequence (DNA): TGTGCCAGCAGCCAGCGACCGGGGACAGGGGCTTACAATGAGCAGTTCTTC. It codes for CASSQRPGTGAYNEQFF.

The chain employs TRBV6-1 and TRBJ1-2; D is ambiguous. V was clipped by 4 bases and J by 3 bases, with 3 bases between them. The germline gives CDR1 MNHNS, CDR2 SASEGT. The CDR3 is 11 residues long. The CDR3 bases are TGTGCCAGCAGTGCCGACTATGGCTACACCTTC. Amino acids: CASSADYGYTF.

The chain links TRBV19 to TRBJ2-7, with D possibly called TRBD1 or TRBD2 (5 bases each). V was shortened by 8 bases and J by 7 bases, with 21 bases between the two germline ends. Per germline, CDR1 LNHDA and CDR2 SQIVND (reference sequence). The CDR3 consists of 14 residues. CDR3 in amino acids: CASRPGPTQVEQYF. The CDR3 DNA reads TGTGCCAGTCGACCGGGACCGACCCAAGTAGAGCAGTACTTC.

The rearrangement links TRBV6-1 to TRBJ1-2; perhaps TRBD1 as D (6 bases). CDR1 and CDR2 from the germline V gene are MNHNS and SASEGT. V gave up 3 bases and J gave up 3 bases, with 8 bases separating them. This CDR3 contains 13 residues. The CDR3 sequence is CASSEDSYYGYTF. The CDR3 DNA reads as TGTGCCAGCAGTGAGGACAGTTACTATGGCTACACCTTC.

V usage is TRBV5-1 and J usage is TRBJ2-1, with 9 nucleotides matching TRBD2. The CDR3 length is 14 residues. CDR1 is SGHRS and CDR2 is YFSETQ in the germline V gene. Trimming took 4 bases from V and 5 from J; bases not matched to a gene: 4. CDR3 region: CASSPGLADNEQFF. Written as DNA, the CDR3 is TGCGCCAGCAGCCCGGGACTAGCTGACAATGAGCAGTTCTTC. The whole variable domain, remainder taken from reference TRBV5-1 and TRBJ2-1, is KAGVTQTPRYLIKTRGQQVTLSCSPISGHRSVSWYQQTPGQGLQFLFEYFSETQRNKGNFPGRFSGRQFSNSRSEMNVSTLELGDSALYLCASSPGLADNEQFFGPGTRLTVL.

V is TRBV6-6 and J is TRBJ2-5; 10 nucleotides align to TRBD1. The CDR3 runs to 16 residues. Germline values: CDR1 MNHNY, CDR2 SVGAGI (reference sequence). Trimming cost V 0 bases and J 5 bases; bases outside gene matches: 6. The DNA for the CDR3 is TGTGCCAGCAGTTACTCACCGGGACAGGGGACGGAGACCCAGTACTTC. It translates to CASSYSPGQGTETQYF.

As to this clone: The sample carries other DNA sequences with the same CDR3. The V and J genes are TRBV27 and TRBJ2-7; unclear D gene. The CDR3 has 11 amino acids. The V and J ends lost 6 bases and 2 bases respectively, with 5 bases between them. The germline gives CDR1 MNHEY, CDR2 SMNVEV (reference sequence). DNA for the CDR3: TGTGCCAGCAGCTCCCCCTACGAGCAGTACTTC. Translated: CASSSPYEQYF.

The gene calls are TRBV29-1 and TRBJ2-5; D unclear. The CDR3 loop spans 13 amino acids. Between the trimmed V and J ends, which lost 3 bases and 5 bases, there was a span of 13 bases. Germline V CDR1 and CDR2: SQVTM, ANQGSEA. The CDR3 DNA sequence: TGCAGCGTTGAGGTAGTAGTAGGGGAGACCCAGTACTTC. Protein: CSVEVVVGETQYF.

DNA for the CDR3: TGTGCCAGTACCCTAGGGACTAGCGGAGATACGCAGTATTTT. It specifies CASTLGTSGDTQYF. The chain recombines TRBV19 with TRBJ2-3, with TRBD2 matching 11 bases. Germline CDR1 reads LNHDA; CDR2 reads SQIVND (reference sequence). This CDR3 comprises 14 residues. The J segment lost 5 bases and the V segment lost 7 bases, leaving 5 bases of the junction unmatched.

The chain couples TRBV7-6 to TRBJ2-3, with D perhaps matching TRBD1 (6 bases). The V end lost 1 base, the J end lost 5 bases, and 7 bases lay between the germline ends. CDR1 and CDR2 (germline): SGHVS, FNYEAQ. CDR3 length: 13 amino acids. The CDR3 nucleotides are TGTGCCAGCAGCTTAGGGACAGTAGATACGCAGTATTTT. Its protein product is CASSLGTVDTQYF.

The chain joins TRBV5-1 to TRBJ1-2; TRBD1 aligns across 9 bases. The germline V gene encodes CDR1 SGHRS and CDR2 YFSETQ. There are 14 residues in the CDR3. V was pared by 6 bases and J by 2 bases, with 5 bases of the junction left unmatched. CDR3: CASTMGQGNYGYTF. In DNA, the CDR3 is TGCGCCAGCACCATGGGACAGGGAAACTATGGCTACACCTTC. Based on the CDR3 plus reference TRBV5-1 and TRBJ1-2, the full variable domain is KAGVTQTPRYLIKTRGQQVTLSCSPISGHRSVSWYQQTPGQGLQFLFEYFSETQRNKGNFPGRFSGRQFSNSRSEMNVSTLELGDSALYLCASTMGQGNYGYTFGSGTRLTVV.

The V gene is TRBV6-5, the J gene TRBJ2-7, with TRBD1 as a possible D gene (6 bases). CDR3 length: 12 residues. The V end was cut by 5 bases, the J end by 5 bases, with 10 bases between. Germline V gives CDR1 MNHEY, CDR2 SVGAGI. As DNA, the CDR3 is TGTGCCAGCAGTAACAGGGAAGACGAGCAGTACTTC. This codes for CASSNREDEQYF.